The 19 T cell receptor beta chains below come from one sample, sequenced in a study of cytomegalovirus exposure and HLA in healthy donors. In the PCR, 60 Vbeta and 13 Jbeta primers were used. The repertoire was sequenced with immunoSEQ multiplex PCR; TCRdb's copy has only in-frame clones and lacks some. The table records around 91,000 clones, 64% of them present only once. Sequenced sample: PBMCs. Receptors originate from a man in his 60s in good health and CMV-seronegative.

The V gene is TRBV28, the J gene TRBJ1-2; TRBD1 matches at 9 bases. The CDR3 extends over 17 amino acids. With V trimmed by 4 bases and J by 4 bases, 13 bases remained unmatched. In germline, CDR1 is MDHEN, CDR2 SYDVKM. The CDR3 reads CASSSSGQGDLPYGYTF. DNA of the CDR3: TGTGCCAGCAGTTCCTCGGGACAGGGTGATTTGCCCTATGGCTACACCTTC.

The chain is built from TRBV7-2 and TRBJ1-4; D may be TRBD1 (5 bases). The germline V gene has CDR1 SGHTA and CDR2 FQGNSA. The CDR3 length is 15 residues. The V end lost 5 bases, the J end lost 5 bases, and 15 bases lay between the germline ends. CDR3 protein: CASSITGTNNEKLFF. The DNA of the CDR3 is TGTGCCAGCAGCATCACCGGGACTAACAATGAAAAACTGTTTTTT.

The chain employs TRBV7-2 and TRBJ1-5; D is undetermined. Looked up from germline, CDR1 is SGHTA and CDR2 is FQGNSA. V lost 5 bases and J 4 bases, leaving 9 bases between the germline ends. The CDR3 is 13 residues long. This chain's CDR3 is CASSPSVNQPQHF. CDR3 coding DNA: TGTGCCAGCAGCCCCAGCGTTAATCAGCCCCAGCATTTT.

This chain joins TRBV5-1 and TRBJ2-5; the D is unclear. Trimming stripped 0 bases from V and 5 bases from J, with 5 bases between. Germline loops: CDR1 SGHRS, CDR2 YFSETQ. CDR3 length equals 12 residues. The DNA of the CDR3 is TGCGCCAGCAGCTTGGCAGATGAGACCCAGTACTTC. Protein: CASSLADETQYF. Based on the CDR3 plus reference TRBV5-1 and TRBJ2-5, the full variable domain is KAGVTQTPRYLIKTRGQQVTLSCSPISGHRSVSWYQQTPGQGLQFLFEYFSETQRNKGNFPGRFSGRQFSNSRSEMNVSTLELGDSALYLCASSLADETQYFGPGTRLLVL.

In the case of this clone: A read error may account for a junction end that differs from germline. DNA of the CDR3: TGTTCCAGCAGCCCGGGACAGACTTTCTACAATGAGCAGTTCTTC. It specifies CSSSPGQTFYNEQFF. The chain combines TRBV7-9 with TRBJ2-1; 7 nucleotides align to TRBD1. The CDR3 spans 15 residues. The germline V gene has CDR1 SEHNR and CDR2 FQNEAQ (reference sequence).

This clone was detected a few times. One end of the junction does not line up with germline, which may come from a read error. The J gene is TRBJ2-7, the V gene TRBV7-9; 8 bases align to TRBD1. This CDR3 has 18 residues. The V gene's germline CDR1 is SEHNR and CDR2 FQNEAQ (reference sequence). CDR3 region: CSSSLAGSGTGFYYEQYF. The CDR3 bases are TGTTCCAGCAGCTTAGCTGGATCCGGGACAGGTTTTTACTACGAGCAGTACTTC.

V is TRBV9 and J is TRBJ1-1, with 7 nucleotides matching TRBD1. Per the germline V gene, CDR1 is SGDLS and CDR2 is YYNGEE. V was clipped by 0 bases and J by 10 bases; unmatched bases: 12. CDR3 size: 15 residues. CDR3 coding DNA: TGTGCCAGCAGCGTAGAGTCATCAGGGGGAATGAGAGCTTTCTTT. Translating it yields CASSVESSGGMRAFF.

CDR3 bases: TGTGCCAGCAGCCGGACTAGCGGGACCTACAATGAGCAGTTCTTC. Its protein is CASSRTSGTYNEQFF. The chain carries TRBV27 and TRBJ2-1, with 12 positions matching TRBD2. V trimming: 6 bases; J trimming: 2 bases; junction bases outside the gene matches: 2. The germline V gene encodes CDR1 MNHEY and CDR2 SMNVEV (reference sequence). The CDR3 contains 15 residues.

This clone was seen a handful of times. CDR3 residues: CASRPNTGETYNSPLHF. The CDR3 DNA is TGTGCCAGCAGACCAAATACAGGGGAAACCTATAATTCACCCCTCCACTTT. This sequence joins TRBV7-9 and TRBJ1-6, with 7 bases fitting TRBD1. Trimming took 6 bases from V and 2 from J; bases not matched to a gene: 10. The CDR3 runs to 17 residues. Germline CDR1 is SEHNR and CDR2 is FQNEAQ (reference sequence).

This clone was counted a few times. DNA for the CDR3: TGTGCCAGCAGCTTAGATCCAGGTGTCTCCCCTGGCTACACCTTC. Residues: CASSLDPGVSPGYTF. The V call is TRBV11-2, the J call TRBJ1-2; D is undetermined. The germline V gene encodes CDR1 SGHAT and CDR2 FQNNGV. Trimming stripped 0 bases from V and 7 bases from J, with 15 bases between. The length of the CDR3 is 15 residues.

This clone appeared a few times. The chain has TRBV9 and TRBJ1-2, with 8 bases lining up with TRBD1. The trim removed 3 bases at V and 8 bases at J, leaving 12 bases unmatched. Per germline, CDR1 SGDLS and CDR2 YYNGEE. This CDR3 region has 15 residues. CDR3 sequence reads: CASSAYLGQGRGYTF. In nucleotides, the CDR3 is TGTGCCAGCAGCGCTTACCTTGGACAGGGCCGAGGCTACACCTTC.

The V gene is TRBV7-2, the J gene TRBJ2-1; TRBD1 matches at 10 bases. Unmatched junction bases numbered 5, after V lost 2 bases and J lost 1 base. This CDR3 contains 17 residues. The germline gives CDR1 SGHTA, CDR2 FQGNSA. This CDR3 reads CASSLTGTGVSYNEQFF. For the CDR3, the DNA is TGTGCCAGCAGCTTAACCGGGACAGGGGTGTCCTACAATGAGCAGTTCTTC.

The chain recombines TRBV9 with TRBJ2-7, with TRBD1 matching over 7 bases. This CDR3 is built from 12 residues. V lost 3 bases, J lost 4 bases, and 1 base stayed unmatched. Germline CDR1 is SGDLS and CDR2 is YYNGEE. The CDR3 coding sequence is TGTGCCAGCAGCGGACAGGGATACGAGCAGTACTTC. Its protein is CASSGQGYEQYF. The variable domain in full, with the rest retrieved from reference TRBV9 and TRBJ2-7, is DSGVTQTPKHLITATGQRVTLRCSPRSGDLSVYWYQQSLDQGLQFLIQYYNGEERAKGNILERFSAQQFPDLHSELNLSSLELGDSALYFCASSGQGYEQYFGPGTRLTVT.

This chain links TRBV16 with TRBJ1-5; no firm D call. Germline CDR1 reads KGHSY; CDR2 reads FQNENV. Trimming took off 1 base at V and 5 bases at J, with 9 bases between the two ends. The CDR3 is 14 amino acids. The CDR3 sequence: CASSQFQSDQPQHF. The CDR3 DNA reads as TGTGCCAGCAGCCAATTTCAGAGCGATCAGCCCCAGCATTTT. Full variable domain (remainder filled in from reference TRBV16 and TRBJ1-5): GEEVAQTPKHLVRGEGQKAKLYCAPIKGHSYVFWYQQVLKNEFKFLISFQNENVFDETGMPKERFSAKCLPNSPCSLEIQATKLEDSAVYFCASSQFQSDQPQHFGDGTRLSIL.

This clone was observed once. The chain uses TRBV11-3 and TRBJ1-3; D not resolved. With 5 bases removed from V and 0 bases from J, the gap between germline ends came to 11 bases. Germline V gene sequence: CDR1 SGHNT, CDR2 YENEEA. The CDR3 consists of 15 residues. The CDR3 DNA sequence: TGTGCCAGCAGCGCTAGAGGGAACTCTGGAAACACCATATATTTT. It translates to CASSARGNSGNTIYF.

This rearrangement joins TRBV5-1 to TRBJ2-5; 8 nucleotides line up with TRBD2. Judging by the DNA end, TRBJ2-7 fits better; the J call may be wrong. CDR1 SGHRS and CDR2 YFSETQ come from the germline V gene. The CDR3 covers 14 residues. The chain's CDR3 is CASGFSGTSYEQYF. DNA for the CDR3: TGCGCCAGCGGATTTAGCGGGACCTCCTACGAGCAGTACTTC.

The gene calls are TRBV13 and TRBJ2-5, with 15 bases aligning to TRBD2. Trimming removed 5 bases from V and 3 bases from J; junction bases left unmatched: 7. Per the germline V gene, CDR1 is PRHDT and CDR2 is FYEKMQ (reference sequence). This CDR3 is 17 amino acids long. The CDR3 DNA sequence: TGTGCCAGCAGCACAGGAGGACTAGCGGGGGGGAAAGAGACCCAGTACTTC. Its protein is CASSTGGLAGGKETQYF.

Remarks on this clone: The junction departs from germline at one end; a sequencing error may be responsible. The CDR3 here is CSSTIETLATDTQYF. The DNA for the CDR3 is TGTTCCAGCACCATAGAGACCCTAGCCACAGATACGCAGTATTTT. This rearrangement joins TRBV7-9 to TRBJ2-3, with a possible D match to TRBD2 (5 bases). Germline V gene lookup returns CDR1 SEHNR and CDR2 FQNEAQ (reference sequence). This CDR3 has 15 residues.

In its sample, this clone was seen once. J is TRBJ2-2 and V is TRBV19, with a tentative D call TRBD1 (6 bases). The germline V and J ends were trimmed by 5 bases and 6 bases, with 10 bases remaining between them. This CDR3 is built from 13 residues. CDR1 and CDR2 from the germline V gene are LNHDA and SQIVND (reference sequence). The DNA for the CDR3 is TGTGCCAGTAGTGTGACAGGCCCCGGGGAGCTGTTTTTT. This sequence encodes CASSVTGPGELFF. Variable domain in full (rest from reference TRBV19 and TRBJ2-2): DGGITQSPKYLFRKEGQNVTLSCEQNLNHDAMYWYRQDPGQGLRLIYYSQIVNDFQKGDIAEGYSVSREKKESFPLTVTSAQKNPTAFYLCASSVTGPGELFFGEGSRLTVL.